This T cell receptor (beta chain) was obtained from a study of T-cell memory formation after mild COVID-19. Background on the study: Largely, the TCR clusters proved donor specific.

The length of the CDR3 is 12 residues. The V end was cut by 1 base, the J end by 3 bases, with 4 bases between. The V gene's germline CDR1 is SGDLS and CDR2 YYNGEE. This clonotype was detected ten times or more. Antigen unknown. Sample barcodes and UMIs were carried by the TCR alpha and TCR beta cDNA libraries that 5'RACE generated with constant-segment primers. TCRdb passed the 5' RACE reads through MiXCR, listing each CDR3 protein once. Of 200,000 or so distinct CDR3 sequences in the sample, around 9.5% are singletons; the top ten hold roughly 3.5%. Regarding the study as a whole: Prior to infection, memory already included some responding clones, suggesting cross-reactive memory joined. The SARS-CoV-2 specificity of second-wave clones reaching peak at day 37 remained unverified.

The receptor was derived from a man younger than 30 who had mild COVID-19 (a few samples of this study predate the infection). Cell type and time point are not known. The sequenced material came from PBMCs or a T cell subset sorted from them (not recorded which). The chain uses TRBV9 and TRBJ2-5, with D unclear. The CDR3 is CASSVREETQYF. Here the CDR3 DNA reads TGTGCCAGCAGCGTACGAGAAGAGACCCAGTACTTC.